These 16 T cell receptor beta chains came from one sample sequenced in a study of blood T cells in healthy people across ages. Through a sample-barcoded 5' primer and a J-beta primer mix, a second PCR was run for roughly 6 to 11 cycles. TCRdb redid the calling of the 5' RACE reads with MiXCR, one entry per CDR3 protein. The sample lists 2 million or so distinct CDR3 sequences; about 49% were seen once. Sequenced: blood. Every receptor here comes from a woman aged 40 to 50 in good health.

This clonotype was detected only a few times. The chain has TRBV20-1 and TRBJ1-5; no clear D. The CDR3 has 13 residues. The germline V gene encodes CDR1 DFQATT and CDR2 SNEGSKA (reference sequence). V was clipped by 2 bases and J by 0 bases, with 5 bases between them. The CDR3 spells CSARPISNQPQHF. The CDR3 DNA is TGCAGTGCTAGACCTATTAGCAATCAGCCCCAGCATTTT.

The V and J genes are TRBV6-1 and TRBJ2-3; tentatively, D is TRBD2 (7 bases). This CDR3 region has 16 residues. V gave up 3 bases and J gave up 3 bases, with 16 bases separating them. Germline V gives CDR1 MNHNS, CDR2 SASEGT. CDR3 coding DNA: TGTGCCAGCAGTGATGGGGTCGGGGGGCTAACAGATACGCAGTATTTT. Translation: CASSDGVGGLTDTQYF.

This rearrangement joins TRBV20-1 to TRBJ2-6, with TRBD2 matching over 7 bases. This CDR3 contains 19 residues. The trim removed 0 bases at V and 3 bases at J, leaving 14 bases unmatched. Germline V gene sequence: CDR1 DFQATT, CDR2 SNEGSKA (reference sequence). The CDR3, as DNA: TGCAGTGCTAGAGATCTCCAGGCGGGGGATTTGATTGGGGCCAACGTCCTGACTTTC. Amino acids: CSARDLQAGDLIGANVLTF.

This chain uses TRBV29-1 with TRBJ1-4, with D unclear. CDR1 is SQVTM and CDR2 is ANQGSEA in the germline V gene. V was shortened by 8 bases and J by 4 bases, with 14 bases between the two germline ends. The CDR3 extends over 13 amino acids. The CDR3 DNA sequence: TGCAGCCTTGTTGGTGCCAATAATGAAAAACTGTTTTTT. Protein product: CSLVGANNEKLFF.

This clonotype has only one observation. J is TRBJ2-6 and V is TRBV25-1; 12 bases are shared with TRBD1. V shed 8 bases, J shed 3 bases, and the junction held 11 bases outside the gene matches. Germline CDR1 and CDR2: MGHDK and SYGVNS. The CDR3 has 18 residues. CDR3 DNA sequence: TGTGCCAGCTCAAACCGGGACAGGGGGCGCGGTGGGGCCAACGTCCTGACTTTC. Translating it yields CASSNRDRGRGGANVLTF.

This chain uses TRBV28 with TRBJ1-2; 7 nucleotides line up with TRBD1. This CDR3 comprises 14 residues. J gave up 0 bases and V 6 bases, and 4 bases lay outside the gene matches. Germline V gene data show CDR1 as MDHEN and CDR2 as SYDVKM. The CDR3 spells CASRRGRANYGYTF. CDR3 sequence (DNA): TGTGCCAGCAGGAGGGGGCGAGCTAACTATGGCTACACCTTC.

The table lists this clonotype with many counts. The chain carries TRBV11-2 and TRBJ2-7, with TRBD1 matching over 8 bases. The CDR3 totals 14 residues. The V and J ends lost 4 bases and 2 bases, in that order; junction bases with no gene match: 4. Germline assignment: CDR1 SGHAT and CDR2 FQNNGV. The CDR3 loop is CASSSLRGPYEQYF. The CDR3 DNA reads TGTGCCAGCAGCTCGCTCAGGGGGCCCTACGAGCAGTACTTC.

The chain combines TRBV15 with TRBJ2-1; 7 nucleotides align to TRBD2. This CDR3 has 16 amino acids. With V trimmed by 3 bases and J by 7 bases, 12 bases remained unmatched. The germline gives CDR1 LNHNV, CDR2 YYDKDF (reference sequence). The CDR3 is CATSRGLAASGNEQFF. The CDR3 bases are TGTGCCACCAGCAGGGGTCTAGCGGCTTCCGGTAATGAGCAGTTCTTC.

V usage is TRBV4-3 and J usage is TRBJ1-1; D perhaps matches TRBD1 (5 bases). The CDR3 contains 15 residues. Germline values: CDR1 LGHNA, CDR2 YSLEER. V was trimmed by 4 bases and J by 3 bases, leaving 15 bases between them. The CDR3 sequence: CASSPGSGGYTEAFF. The CDR3 nucleotides read TGCGCCAGCAGCCCCGGGAGCGGGGGGTACACTGAAGCTTTCTTT.

This clonotype has a handful of counts. The chain couples TRBV7-2 to TRBJ2-7; D may be TRBD2 (7 bases). Germline assignment: CDR1 SGHTA and CDR2 FQGNSA. Trimming left V 5 bases short and J 2 bases short, with 19 bases between. CDR3 length: 16 amino acids. CDR3 bases: TGTGCCAGCAGCCTATCGGGGGGCCCCTTACCCTACGAGCAGTACTTC. Its protein is CASSLSGGPLPYEQYF.

The V and J genes are TRBV20-1 and TRBJ1-1; D is undetermined. CDR3 length: 13 residues. Deletions cut 1 base from V and 12 bases from J, with 18 bases between. Germline assignment: CDR1 DFQATT and CDR2 SNEGSKA (reference sequence). Here the CDR3 DNA reads TGCAGTGCTAGAGTGGAGCTCCCCACGGGCCCTTTCTTT. Translated, it gives CSARVELPTGPFF.

V usage is TRBV6-5 and J usage is TRBJ2-1, with TRBD1 matching 12 bases. Unmatched junction bases numbered 14, after V lost 1 base and J lost 10 bases. The germline CDR1 and CDR2 sequences are MNHEY and SVGAGI. This CDR3 comprises 18 residues. CDR3 coding DNA: TGTGCCAGCAGTTACTACACCAGGCCGGGACAGGGGGCGTACGAGCAGTTCTTC. Protein: CASSYYTRPGQGAYEQFF.

This clonotype was seen a few times. The chain uses TRBV2 and TRBJ2-4, with 9 bases matching TRBD1. Trimming at V came to 6 bases and at J to 8 bases, leaving 11 bases not matched to a gene. The germline V gene encodes CDR1 SNHLY and CDR2 FYNNEI. The CDR3 length is 15 residues. CDR3 nucleotide sequence: TGTGCCAGCAGCAAAAGGGGACAGGGAGGGGACATTCAGTACTTC. Translated: CASSKRGQGGDIQYF.

V usage is TRBV7-9 and J usage is TRBJ2-3, with D possibly matching TRBD2 (5 bases). CDR1 and CDR2 from the germline V gene are SEHNR and FQNEAQ (reference sequence). Trimming took off 5 bases at V and 2 bases at J, with 11 bases between the two ends. This CDR3 has 14 residues. As DNA, the CDR3 is TGTGCCAGCAGCCCGACTAAAGTCACAGATACGCAGTATTTT. It yields the protein CASSPTKVTDTQYF. The whole variable domain, remainder taken from reference TRBV7-9 and TRBJ2-3, is DTGVSQNPRHKITKRGQNVTFRCDPISEHNRLYWYRQTLGQGPEFLTYFQNEAQLEKSRLLSDRFSAERPKGSFSTLEIQRTEQGDSAMYLCASSPTKVTDTQYFGPGTRLTVL.

The rearrangement joins TRBV7-8 to TRBJ2-7; TRBD1 might be the D (5 bases). Germline assignment: CDR1 SGHVS and CDR2 FQNEAQ. This CDR3 is 12 amino acids long. V was pared by 6 bases and J by 10 bases, with 16 bases between. CDR3 nucleotides: TGTGCCAGCAGTAGTAGGATAGGACATCAGTACTTC. Protein sequence: CASSSRIGHQYF.

This clonotype was detected only a few times. The chain couples TRBV21-1 to TRBJ2-5; the table gives TRBD2 as D, unverified against the DNA. TRBV21-1 is an annotated pseudogene. CDR3 size: 17 residues. The DNA of the CDR3 is TGTGCCAGCAGCAAAATCGGACTAGCGGGGGTCAGAGAGACCCAGTACTTC. It codes for CASSKIGLAGVRETQYF.